What follows are 16 T cell receptor beta chains derived from one specimen sequenced in a study of T cell responses to AZD1222 COVID-19 vaccine. Method: immunoSEQ multiplex PCR; TCRdb's copy keeps in-frame clones and lacks some. The profile shows 90,000 to 110,000 clones, roughly nine tenths of them singletons. This specimen was peripheral blood, taken on day 0 of AZD1222 vaccination. These receptors were obtained from an adult in good health.

The V call is TRBV12-5, the J call TRBJ1-4, with 7 bases identical to TRBD1. V lost 1 base, J lost 7 bases, and 6 bases stayed unmatched. CDR1 is LGHNT and CDR2 is FRNRAP in the germline V gene. The CDR3 sequence is 15 residues long. DNA for the CDR3: TGTGCTAGTGGTTTGGGCCCCCAGGGGGTTGAAAAACTGTTTTTT. Its translation: CASGLGPQGVEKLFF.

The V and J genes are TRBV14 and TRBJ2-3; no clear D gene. CDR3 length equals 17 residues. CDR1 is SGHDN and CDR2 is FVKESK in the germline V gene. The germline V and J ends were trimmed by 5 bases and 3 bases, with 21 bases remaining between them. Here the CDR3 reads CASSVYRLGLETDTQYF. The CDR3, as DNA: TGTGCCAGCAGCGTATACCGACTTGGCCTGGAGACAGATACGCAGTATTTT.

The chain is built from TRBV5-6 and TRBJ2-1; TRBD2 is a possible D gene (5 bases). V gave up 6 bases and J gave up 6 bases, with 13 bases separating them. The CDR3 extends over 13 amino acids. CDR1 and CDR2 from the germline V gene are SGHDT and YYEEEE. Written as DNA, the CDR3 is TGTGCCAGCATCCGGGGTTCCGGCAATGAGCAGTTCTTC. It is translated as CASIRGSGNEQFF.

This chain uses TRBV6-6 with TRBJ1-1, with a possible D match to TRBD1 (6 bases). Germline CDR1 and CDR2: MNHNY and SVGAGI (reference sequence). V was shortened by 0 bases and J by 7 bases, with 9 bases between the two germline ends. The CDR3 has 13 amino acids. CDR3 sequence reads: CASSYSPGVEAFF. The CDR3 region has the DNA TGTGCCAGCAGTTACTCGCCAGGGGTTGAAGCTTTCTTT.

This chain uses TRBV6-5 with TRBJ2-1; D is ambiguous. The V gene lost 0 bases and the J gene lost 8 bases, with 8 bases spanning the gap. The germline V gene encodes CDR1 MNHEY and CDR2 SVGAGI. The CDR3 has 13 residues. The CDR3 nucleotides are TGTGCCAGCAGTTACTCGGCTGGACATGAGCAGTTCTTC. This translates into CASSYSAGHEQFF.

This rearrangement joins TRBV5-1 to TRBJ2-1; 7 bases align to TRBD2. V dropped 0 bases and J dropped 3; count of bases not matched to a gene: 6. CDR3 length equals 16 residues. Germline CDR1 and CDR2: SGHRS and YFSETQ. The CDR3: CASSLVALADYNEQFF. The CDR3 DNA is TGCGCCAGCAGCTTGGTAGCCCTAGCGGACTACAATGAGCAGTTCTTC.

V gene TRBV24-1 combines with J gene TRBJ1-1; 7 nucleotides match TRBD1. CDR3 length: 18 amino acids. CDR1 KGHDR and CDR2 SFDVKD come from the germline V gene. Here the CDR3 DNA reads TGTGCTAGCCAGGATCGTGATGGCCTCTTGAGGGGGCACACTGAAGCTTTCTTT. Translating it yields CASQDRDGLLRGHTEAFF.

The CDR3 region has the DNA TGTGCCAGCAGCCAACGTGGGGTTTACGAGCAGTACTTC. It codes for CASSQRGVYEQYF. The chain couples TRBV3-1 (or the pseudogene TRBV3-2) to TRBJ2-7, with no clear D. Between the trimmed V and J ends, which lost 2 bases and 4 bases, there was a span of 9 bases. Germline V lookup: CDR1 LGHDT, CDR2 YNNKEL (reference sequence). The CDR3 extends over 13 amino acids.

The chain couples TRBV5-1 to TRBJ1-5; 9 bases fit TRBD1. V shed 0 bases, J shed 0 bases, and the junction held 4 bases outside the gene matches. Germline V CDR1 and CDR2: SGHRS, YFSETQ. The CDR3 runs to 17 residues. Here the CDR3 reads CASSLAPGQGSNQPQHF. CDR3 in DNA: TGCGCCAGCAGCTTGGCCCCGGGACAGGGTAGCAATCAGCCCCAGCATTTT.

The V gene is TRBV6-5, the J gene TRBJ1-6, with 9 bases matching TRBD1. Germline CDR1 is MNHEY and CDR2 is SVGAGI. The CDR3 covers 16 residues. V lost 3 bases and J lost 9; bases outside the gene matches: 9. CDR3 coding DNA: TGTGCCAGCAGTTATGCCGGGACAGGGATACGTTCACCCCTCCACTTT. Translation gives CASSYAGTGIRSPLHF.

The V call is TRBV5-1, the J call TRBJ1-1; D uncertain. The length of the CDR3 is 15 residues. CDR1 is SGHRS and CDR2 is YFSETQ in the germline V gene. Deletions cut 2 bases from V and 4 bases from J, with 15 bases between. The CDR3 DNA is TGCGCCAGCAGCTTAGGCATGATAAGTTTCACTGAAGCTTTCTTT. Translating gives CASSLGMISFTEAFF.

The chain combines TRBV30 with TRBJ1-1; D is undetermined. V lost 8 bases and J lost 0, with 13 bases in between. CDR1 and CDR2 from the germline V gene are GTSNPN and SVGIG (reference sequence). The CDR3 length is 13 residues. The CDR3 DNA sequence: TGTGCCACCACCCAGGAGTTGAACACTGAAGCTTTCTTT. Its protein is CATTQELNTEAFF.

The J gene is TRBJ1-2, the V gene TRBV15, with TRBD1 matching 8 bases. The ends lost 1 base at V and 1 base at J; junction bases unmatched: 2. There are 15 residues in the CDR3. The germline V gene encodes CDR1 LNHNV and CDR2 YYDKDF (reference sequence). The CDR3 protein is CATSRVTGGNYGYTF. In DNA form, the CDR3 reads TGTGCCACCAGCAGAGTTACAGGGGGTAACTATGGCTACACCTTC.

A single count supports this clone. This chain links TRBV5-1 with TRBJ2-7, with D perhaps matching TRBD1 (6 bases). Germline V gene data show CDR1 as SGHRS and CDR2 as YFSETQ. The CDR3 loop spans 12 amino acids. The V gene lost 6 bases and the J gene lost 3 bases, with 10 bases spanning the gap. CDR3 nucleotide sequence: TGCGCCAGCAAGGACAGAAACTACGAGCAGTACTTC. Translation: CASKDRNYEQYF.

The chain couples TRBV5-6 to TRBJ2-1; 12 bases map to TRBD2. The V gene's germline CDR1 is SGHDT and CDR2 YYEEEE. J gave up 2 bases and V 4 bases, and 4 bases lay outside the gene matches. This CDR3 region has 16 residues. The CDR3 region has the DNA TGTGCCAGCAGCCCACGGACTAGCGGGACCTACAATGAGCAGTTCTTC. This sequence encodes CASSPRTSGTYNEQFF.

The chain carries TRBV10-3 and TRBJ2-7; TRBD1 matches 9 bases. Germline assignment: CDR1 ENHRY and CDR2 SYGVKD. V dropped 6 bases and J dropped 3; count of bases not matched to a gene: 6. This CDR3 contains 14 residues. CDR3: CAIRRPGQGYEQYF. The CDR3 bases are TGTGCCATCAGGCGTCCGGGACAGGGCTACGAGCAGTACTTC.